A selection of T cell receptor beta chains follows, all from one sample in a study of persistence of HIV-infected CD4 T cells. No antigens are known for them. Here immunoSEQ multiplex PCR was the method, and the copy in TCRdb shows in-frame clones only, minus some. The repertoire holds 35,000 or so clones, with more than 70% as singletons. Sequencing was performed on cultured CD4+ T cells from PBMCs, taken from a patient who received antiretroviral therapy. The receptor source for this set is an adult with HIV. The donor label of this sample is uncertain. The CDR3 runs from the conserved cysteine through the conserved F or W. D genes are given only for firm matches. Size tells how often a clone was seen (once, few, many) or the class of an expanded clone, and some rows leave it out.

size: -
V: TRBV7-3
D: TRBD1
J: TRBJ2-3
CDR3: CASSLTDRGADTQYF
DNA: TGTGCCAGCAGCTTAACGGACAGGGGGGCAGATACGCAGTATTTT

size: -
V: TRBV29-1
D: -
J: TRBJ2-1
CDR3: CSVPQGSSSYNEQFF
DNA: TGCAGCGTTCCCCAGGGGTCAAGCTCCTACAATGAGCAGTTCTTC

size: -
V: TRBV19
D: TRBD1
J: TRBJ1-6
CDR3: CASWRTGGTSPLHF
DNA: TGTGCCAGTTGGCGGACAGGGGGAACTTCACCCCTCCACTTT

size: -
V: TRBV12-3/TRBV12-4
D: -
J: TRBJ2-4
CDR3: CASSLEKNIQYF
DNA: TGTGCCAGCAGTTTAGAGAAAAACATTCAGTACTTC

size: -
V: TRBV5-4
D: -
J: TRBJ1-4
CDR3: CASSLERGRSEKLFF
DNA: TGTGCCAGCAGCTTGGAGCGGGGGCGGAGTGAAAAACTGTTTTTT

size: -
V: TRBV5-4
D: -
J: TRBJ2-7
CDR3: CASSGRDSNYEQYF
DNA: TGTGCCAGCAGCGGACGGGACTCCAACTACGAGCAGTACTTC

size: -
V: TRBV4-1
D: -
J: TRBJ2-1
CDR3: CASSQDISYNEQFF
DNA: TGCGCCAGCAGCCAAGATATAAGTTACAATGAGCAGTTCTTC

size: -
V: TRBV5-1
D: TRBD1
J: TRBJ2-7
CDR3: CASSLEGTGVYEQYF
DNA: TGCGCCAGCAGCTTGGAGGGGACAGGGGTTTACGAGCAGTACTTC

size: -
V: TRBV2
D: -
J: TRBJ2-7
CDR3: CASSEARYEQYF
DNA: TGTGCCAGCAGTGAGGCAAGGTACGAGCAGTACTTC

size: -
V: TRBV29-1
D: -
J: TRBJ1-2
CDR3: CSAEDNPYGYTF
DNA: TGCAGCGCAGAGGACAACCCCTATGGCTACACCTTC

size: -
V: TRBV2
D: -
J: TRBJ1-1
CDR3: CATRLGGTEAFF
DNA: TGTGCCACTCGACTGGGGGGGACTGAAGCTTTCTTT

size: -
V: TRBV6-2/TRBV6-3
D: TRBD1
J: TRBJ1-6
CDR3: CASSWRTGGMGSPLHF
DNA: TGTGCCAGCAGTTGGCGGACAGGGGGTATGGGTTCACCCCTCCACTTT

size: once
V: TRBV6-5
D: TRBD1
J: TRBJ1-3
CDR3: CASRRQGLAGNTIYF
DNA: TGTGCCAGCAGGAGACAGGGACTCGCTGGAAACACCATATATTTT

size: -
V: TRBV3-1/TRBV3-2
D: -
J: TRBJ1-1
CDR3: CASSPDLGGRRTEAFF
DNA: TGTGCCAGCAGCCCCGATTTAGGGGGACGGCGGACTGAAGCTTTCTTT

size: once
V: TRBV20-1
D: TRBD1
J: TRBJ1-6
CDR3: CSASRRTGVGSPLHF
DNA: TGCAGTGCTAGTAGACGGACAGGGGTTGGTTCACCCCTCCACTTT

size: -
V: TRBV19
D: -
J: TRBJ1-2
CDR3: CASSITSVSGYTF
DNA: TGTGCCAGTAGTATAACTTCGGTAAGCGGCTACACCTTC

size: -
V: TRBV10-3
D: -
J: TRBJ2-2
CDR3: CAISEVLANTGELFF
DNA: TGTGCCATCAGTGAGGTACTAGCGAACACCGGGGAGCTGTTTTTT

size: once
V: TRBV6-2/TRBV6-3
D: -
J: TRBJ2-1
CDR3: CASSLPTINNEQFF
DNA: TGTGCCAGCAGTCTTCCTACTATTAACAATGAGCAGTTCTTC